This T cell receptor beta chain emerged from a study of human T cells and chemical hapten exposure. On this clonotype itself: Its cognate antigen is unknown.

Time point: patch test 1, 2 weeks after DPC sensitization. Treatment here: therapeutic diphenylcyclopropenone sensitization with weekly scalp DPC. Study-wide results and caveats: Significantly more large CDR3 similarity clusters were formed by expanded TCRs than by controls.

Germline V gives CDR1 SGHDT, CDR2 YYEEEE. J lost 6 bases, V lost 0 bases, and 4 bases had no gene match. This CDR3 is built from 15 residues. TCRdb fed the RACE reads into MiXCR, producing one record per CDR3 protein. The sample has about 49,000 distinct CDR3 sequences; 9.3% are singletons. The chain combines TRBV5-6 with TRBJ1-5; the match to TRBD1 covers 9 bases. Sequencing used whole blood, obtained in connection with sensitization to the hapten diphenylcyclopropenone (DPC). The TCR comes from a woman aged 50 to 65 with alopecia areata. Some clones in this sample may be carry-over from other donors' samples. The chain's CDR3 is CASSLAGTGIQPQHF. CDR3 nucleotides: TGTGCCAGCAGCTTGGCCGGGACAGGGATTCAGCCCCAGCATTTT.